This entry lists 7 T cell receptor beta chains sequenced from one sample in a study of graft-versus-host responses after intestinal transplantation. The repertoire was sequenced with immunoSEQ multiplex PCR; TCRdb's copy has only in-frame clones and lacks some. The sample shows about 100,000 clones, 80% to 90% of them seen only once. Antigens for these TCRs are unknown. The source was unstimulated CD4+ T cells sorted from spleen or lymph node cells, collected before transplant. Receptor source: a human donor who was the organ donor for an intestinal transplant.

The gene calls are TRBV5-1 and TRBJ2-7; the match to TRBD2 covers 10 bases. The CDR3 is 17 residues long. CDR1 SGHRS and CDR2 YFSETQ come from the germline V gene. V lost 5 bases, J lost 0 bases, and 11 bases stayed unmatched. CDR3 DNA sequence: TGCGCCAGCAGAGAGAATAGCGGGGGGCTGAGCTCCTACGAGCAGTACTTC. This gives the protein CASRENSGGLSSYEQYF.

This chain uses TRBV21-1 with TRBJ1-2; TRBD1 is the table's D call, not checked against the DNA. TRBV21-1 is noted as a pseudogene. CDR3 size: 15 residues. CDR3 coding DNA: TGTGCCAGCAGCATCCCCCAGGGGGTTTGGAATGGCTACACCTTC. It specifies CASSIPQGVWNGYTF.

V gene TRBV6-1 combines with J gene TRBJ2-3, with D perhaps being TRBD1 or TRBD2 (5 bases each). Germline CDR1 is MNHNS and CDR2 is SASEGT. Trimming removed 5 bases at V and 0 bases at J, with 6 bases between. This CDR3 contains 13 residues. CDR3 residues: CASSWDSTDTQYF. The CDR3 coding sequence is TGTGCCAGCAGTTGGGACAGCACAGATACGCAGTATTTT.

The chain couples TRBV6-5 to TRBJ2-3, with TRBD2 matching over 9 bases. V gave up 5 bases and J gave up 2 bases; unmatched junction bases: 5. The CDR3 loop spans 15 amino acids. CDR1 is MNHEY and CDR2 is SVGAGI in the germline V gene. Here the CDR3 reads CASSVLAGLTDTQYF. CDR3 coding DNA: TGTGCCAGCAGTGTACTAGCGGGTCTCACAGATACGCAGTATTTT.

The rearrangement joins TRBV11-3 to TRBJ2-7; possibly TRBD2 for D (6 bases). CDR1 is SGHNT and CDR2 is YENEEA in the germline V gene. The CDR3 loop spans 13 amino acids. The V and J ends lost 4 bases and 7 bases respectively, with 14 bases between them. The CDR3 sequence is CASSSGGKGEQYF. CDR3 in DNA: TGTGCCAGCAGCTCCGGAGGGAAGGGAGAGCAGTACTTC.

The chain has TRBV6-5 and TRBJ1-2, with TRBD1 matching 7 bases. The J segment lost 4 bases and the V segment lost 6 bases, leaving 5 bases of the junction unmatched. The germline V gene has CDR1 MNHEY and CDR2 SVGAGI. The CDR3 contains 13 residues. The CDR3 DNA sequence: TGTGCCAGCAGCATCGGACAGGCCTATGGCTACACCTTC. Translated: CASSIGQAYGYTF.

This clone was seen a single time. The chain employs TRBV5-1 and TRBJ2-3, with 10 nucleotides matching TRBD2. After removal of 4 bases from V and 2 bases from J, the junction contained 10 bases not matched to a gene. The CDR3 is made up of 17 amino acids. Looked up from germline, CDR1 is SGHRS and CDR2 is YFSETQ. The CDR3 sequence: CASSPAGGPRPTDTQYF. Here the CDR3 DNA reads TGCGCCAGCAGCCCAGCGGGAGGGCCCCGACCCACAGATACGCAGTATTTT.